What follows describes a single T cell receptor beta chain. Its specificity is unknown. Patients aged 18 to 65 had newly diagnosed hyperthyroidism that had lasted under 2 months. Uncontrolled infection, other autoimmune disease, pregnancy or lactation disqualified patients from enrolment. Unmatched junction bases numbered 9, after V lost 7 bases and J lost 3 bases. CDR1 is GTSNPN, CDR2 SVGIG, per germline (reference sequence). The CDR3 has 14 amino acids. RNA transcripts provided the source from which TCR beta CDR3 regions were amplified. Carried out on the TCR CDR3, a first-round RT-PCR used the HTBI primer set. A single record per CDR3 protein comes from TCRdb applying MiXCR to the multiplex PCR reads. The table lists a few hundred thousand distinct CDR3 sequences, about 43% of them singletons, with roughly 8.2% in the top ten. This specimen belongs to a study of T cells in Graves' hyperthyroidism and ophthalmopathy.

Findings and limits, study-wide: A model built on 13 V-J features separated ophthalmopathy from stable hyperthyroidism. Most thyroid clonotypes expanded above 0.001 were also detected in blood.

Sequencing was done on a sample of peripheral blood or thyroid tissue (not recorded which). The TCR originated in a woman between 18 and 30 years old with Graves' hyperthyroidism. The chain combines TRBV30 with TRBJ2-7; 10 bases map to TRBD1. The DNA of the CDR3 is TGTGCCTTTCTTCCTGGGACAGGGGACTACGAGCAGTACTTC. Amino acids: CAFLPGTGDYEQYF.